This T cell receptor (beta chain) was captured in a study of blood T cell repertoires in COVID-19. Overall study: Sources were T cells, B-cell-depleted T cells, or PBMCs; the material itself was cDNA or gDNA.

V was cut by 5 bases and J by 2 bases, with 15 bases left in between. Germline assignment: CDR1 SGHAT and CDR2 FQNNGV. The length of the CDR3 is 16 residues. Profiling relied on immunoSEQ multiplex PCR, and the TCRdb table lists in-frame clones only, not all of them. Of 29,000 or so clones in the sample, under 95% are singletons; the top ten hold over 2%. J is TRBJ2-2 and V is TRBV11-2; D is perhaps TRBD2 (5 bases). The sequence derives from a man in his forties or fifties with active COVID-19. The sequenced sample was peripheral blood. The CDR3 sequence: CASSPISVYNTGELFF. In DNA, the CDR3 is TGTGCCAGCAGCCCGATTAGCGTTTATAACACCGGGGAGCTGTTTTTT.